This is a list of T cell receptor beta chains from one sample in a study of blood T cell repertoires in COVID-19. The protocol was immunoSEQ multiplex PCR, while the TCRdb copy is restricted to in-frame clones and leaves out a portion. In the table there are about 140,000 clones, over 70% of which are singletons. The sample comprised peripheral blood. Receptors were obtained from a man in his 70s who had recovered from COVID-19. The CDR3 runs from the conserved cysteine through the conserved F or W. Fields, in order: J gene, D gene, V gene, clone size, CDR3 protein, CDR3 DNA. D genes are given only for firm matches. A clone size is listed for some rows: how often the clone was seen (once, few, many), or a class if it is expanded.

j_call: TRBJ2-3; d_call: TRBD1; v_call: TRBV27; clone_size: .; cdr3_aa: CASSDRELDTQYF; cdr3_nt: TGTGCCAGCAGTGACAGGGAGTTAGATACGCAGTATTTT
j_call: TRBJ2-1; d_call: TRBD2; v_call: TRBV7-8; clone_size: .; cdr3_aa: CASSLRGLAGGPPYNEQFF; cdr3_nt: TGTGCCAGCAGCTTAAGGGGGCTAGCGGGAGGACCGCCCTACAATGAGCAGTTCTTC
j_call: TRBJ2-7; d_call: TRBD1; v_call: TRBV4-2; clone_size: .; cdr3_aa: CASSPRQGGEQYF; cdr3_nt: TGTGCCAGCAGCCCCAGACAGGGTGGCGAGCAGTACTTC
j_call: TRBJ2-1; d_call: TRBD2; v_call: TRBV12-3/TRBV12-4; clone_size: few; cdr3_aa: CASQREGYNEQFF; cdr3_nt: TGTGCCAGCCAGCGGGAGGGGTATAATGAGCAGTTCTTC
j_call: TRBJ2-4; d_call: .; v_call: TRBV11-2; clone_size: few; cdr3_aa: CASSLAGAKNIQYF; cdr3_nt: TGTGCCAGCAGCTTAGCGGGGGCCAAAAACATTCAGTACTTC
j_call: TRBJ2-3; d_call: TRBD2; v_call: TRBV3-1/TRBV3-2; clone_size: .; cdr3_aa: CASSQAGGSTDTQYF; cdr3_nt: TGTGCCAGCAGCCAAGCGGGAGGAAGCACAGATACGCAGTATTTT
j_call: TRBJ2-5; d_call: TRBD2; v_call: TRBV5-1; clone_size: .; cdr3_aa: CASHGDGLAGGGETQYF; cdr3_nt: TGCGCCAGCCATGGGGACGGACTAGCGGGAGGTGGAGAGACCCAGTACTTC
j_call: TRBJ2-7; d_call: TRBD2; v_call: TRBV12-3/TRBV12-4; clone_size: few; cdr3_aa: CASSGLAGYEQYF; cdr3_nt: TGTGCCAGCAGTGGACTAGCGGGCTACGAGCAGTACTTC
j_call: TRBJ2-3; d_call: TRBD1; v_call: TRBV4-2; clone_size: few; cdr3_aa: CASSQGAGTGTDTQYF; cdr3_nt: TGTGCCAGCAGCCAAGGGGCCGGGACAGGCACAGATACGCAGTATTTT
j_call: TRBJ2-1; d_call: .; v_call: TRBV29-1; clone_size: .; cdr3_aa: CSVAPRGRSNEQFF; cdr3_nt: TGCAGCGTTGCCCCCCGAGGGAGAAGCAATGAGCAGTTCTTC
j_call: TRBJ2-7; d_call: .; v_call: TRBV18; clone_size: .; cdr3_aa: CASSPGPQVEQYF; cdr3_nt: TGTGCCAGCTCACCAGGCCCACAGGTAGAGCAGTACTTC
j_call: TRBJ2-7; d_call: TRBD2; v_call: TRBV18; clone_size: many; cdr3_aa: CASSKGTNTLWEQYF; cdr3_nt: TGTGCCAGCTCAAAAGGGACTAACACCCTATGGGAGCAGTACTTC
j_call: TRBJ2-7; d_call: .; v_call: TRBV5-1; clone_size: .; cdr3_aa: CASSLGAGAAGEQYF; cdr3_nt: TGCGCCAGCAGCTTGGGGGCGGGCGCCGCGGGTGAGCAGTACTTC
j_call: TRBJ2-5; d_call: TRBD2; v_call: TRBV9; clone_size: .; cdr3_aa: CASSVAGGQETQYF; cdr3_nt: TGTGCCAGCAGCGTAGCCGGGGGGCAAGAGACCCAGTACTTC
j_call: TRBJ2-2; d_call: TRBD1; v_call: TRBV11-3; clone_size: .; cdr3_aa: CASSSGQGGTGELFF; cdr3_nt: TGTGCCAGCAGCTCCGGACAGGGTGGAACCGGGGAGCTGTTTTTT
j_call: TRBJ1-3; d_call: TRBD1; v_call: TRBV5-6; clone_size: many; cdr3_aa: CASSFTQGARNTIYF; cdr3_nt: TGTGCCAGCAGCTTTACACAGGGGGCCCGGAACACCATATATTTT
j_call: TRBJ2-7; d_call: .; v_call: TRBV5-1; clone_size: few; cdr3_aa: CASSLSGATTYEQYF; cdr3_nt: TGCGCCAGCAGCTTGTCAGGGGCAACTACCTACGAGCAGTACTTC
j_call: TRBJ2-7; d_call: .; v_call: TRBV2; clone_size: .; cdr3_aa: CASSGGGAGWEQYF; cdr3_nt: TGTGCCAGCAGTGGTGGAGGGGCCGGGTGGGAGCAGTACTTC
j_call: TRBJ2-1; d_call: .; v_call: TRBV9; clone_size: .; cdr3_aa: CASSAYRDSEQFF; cdr3_nt: TGTGCCAGCAGTGCCTACAGGGATAGTGAGCAGTTCTTC
j_call: TRBJ2-5; d_call: .; v_call: TRBV5-1; clone_size: .; cdr3_aa: CASSRDNAGQETQYF; cdr3_nt: TGCGCCAGCAGCCGGGACAACGCGGGCCAAGAGACCCAGTACTTC
j_call: TRBJ1-3; d_call: .; v_call: TRBV21-1; clone_size: .; cdr3_aa: CASSKGGGCRGRGNTIYF; cdr3_nt: TGTGCCAGCAGCAAAGGGGGCGGGTGCAGGGGGCGAGGAAACACCATATATTTT
j_call: TRBJ2-2; d_call: .; v_call: TRBV7-3; clone_size: .; cdr3_aa: CASSLNSNTGELFF; cdr3_nt: TGTGCCAGCAGCTTGAACAGTAACACCGGGGAGCTGTTTTTT
j_call: TRBJ2-7; d_call: .; v_call: TRBV6-5; clone_size: .; cdr3_aa: CASRPGQAYEQYF; cdr3_nt: TGTGCCAGCAGACCTGGACAAGCGTACGAGCAGTACTTC
j_call: TRBJ1-2; d_call: TRBD1; v_call: TRBV5-1; clone_size: few; cdr3_aa: CASSLQGGDGYTF; cdr3_nt: TGCGCCAGCAGCTTGCAGGGGGGCGATGGCTACACCTTC
j_call: TRBJ2-7; d_call: TRBD1; v_call: TRBV2; clone_size: .; cdr3_aa: CASSEKGQGSDEQYF; cdr3_nt: TGTGCCAGCAGTGAAAAGGGACAGGGGTCCGACGAGCAGTACTTC
j_call: TRBJ2-7; d_call: .; v_call: TRBV10-2; clone_size: once; cdr3_aa: CASLDPGPFEQYF; cdr3_nt: TGCGCCAGCCTCGACCCAGGCCCCTTTGAGCAGTACTTC
j_call: TRBJ2-7; d_call: TRBD1; v_call: TRBV9; clone_size: .; cdr3_aa: CASSTDRVGAYEQYF; cdr3_nt: TGTGCCAGCAGCACGGACAGGGTTGGGGCCTACGAGCAGTACTTC
j_call: TRBJ2-5; d_call: TRBD2; v_call: TRBV19; clone_size: .; cdr3_aa: CASSNVAGVPETQYF; cdr3_nt: TGTGCCAGTAGTAACGTAGCGGGAGTTCCTGAGACCCAGTACTTC
j_call: TRBJ2-7; d_call: .; v_call: TRBV4-3; clone_size: .; cdr3_aa: CASSQGLVYEQYF; cdr3_nt: TGCGCCAGCAGCCAAGGTCTTGTCTACGAGCAGTACTTC
j_call: TRBJ1-2; d_call: TRBD1; v_call: TRBV5-1; clone_size: few; cdr3_aa: CASSPDRGRGYTF; cdr3_nt: TGCGCCAGCAGCCCCGACAGGGGAAGGGGCTACACCTTC
j_call: TRBJ1-2; d_call: .; v_call: TRBV6-2/TRBV6-3; clone_size: few; cdr3_aa: CASSTPGDGYTF; cdr3_nt: TGTGCCAGCAGTACACCGGGGGATGGCTACACCTTC
j_call: TRBJ2-1; d_call: .; v_call: TRBV4-3; clone_size: .; cdr3_aa: CASSQTSRDYNEQFF; cdr3_nt: TGCGCCAGCAGCCAAACTAGCCGAGACTACAATGAGCAGTTCTTC
j_call: TRBJ2-1; d_call: .; v_call: TRBV29-1; clone_size: .; cdr3_aa: CSVEVLARGDEQFF; cdr3_nt: TGCAGCGTTGAAGTCCTGGCCAGGGGGGATGAGCAGTTCTTC